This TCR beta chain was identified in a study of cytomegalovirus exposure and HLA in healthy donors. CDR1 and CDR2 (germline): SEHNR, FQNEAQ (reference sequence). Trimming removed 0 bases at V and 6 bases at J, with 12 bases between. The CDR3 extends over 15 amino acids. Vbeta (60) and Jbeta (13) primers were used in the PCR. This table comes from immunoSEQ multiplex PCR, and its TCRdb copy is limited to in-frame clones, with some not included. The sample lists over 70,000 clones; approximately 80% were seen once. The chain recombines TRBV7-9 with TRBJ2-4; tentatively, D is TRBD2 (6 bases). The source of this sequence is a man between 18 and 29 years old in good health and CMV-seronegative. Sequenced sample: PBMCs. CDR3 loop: CASSLAVGRSNIQYF. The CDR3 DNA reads TGTGCCAGCAGCTTAGCTGTAGGGAGGTCAAACATTCAGTACTTC.